This TCR beta chain comes out of a study of shared T cell receptors in the human thymus (dated by TCRdb to the early 2020s). Looking at the study overall: The study examined how self-reactive, shared T-cell receptor alpha chains are generated in the human thymus.

Details on this clone: Its target antigen remains unknown. The sample holds no much larger clone one base away, and base qualities are not on file.

The library was prepared using the immunoSEQ multiplex PCR assay. Sourced from immuneACCESS, this table was stored by TCRdb with only in-frame sequences that have V and J called. A share of the clones is absent; for the studies checked, an unresolved V gene accounts for under half, and the remainder has no known explanation. Across this sample there are around 68,000 clones, with more than 90% seen only once. About 0.033% of the sample belongs to the ten largest clones. Trimming takes 5 bases off V and 1 base off J; junction bases not matched to a gene: 7. The germline V gene specifies SGHTA as CDR1 and FQGNSA as CDR2. The CDR3 holds 15 amino acids from the cysteine to the phenylalanine. Here the CDR3 DNA is all that survives: 45 bases in frame from base 1.

The receptor was derived from a human donor. Sequenced material: thymocytes. The chain couples TRBV7-2 to TRBJ1-1; 7 of the junction bases match TRBD1. The sequence in DNA is TGTGCCAGCAGCAACGAAGGGACAGAGAACACTGAAGCTTTCTTT. Its coded protein is CASSNEGTENTEAFF. Outside the CDR3, residues come from the reference TRBV7-2 and TRBJ1-1 proteins, so the full variable domain is: GAGVSQSPSNKVTEKGKDVELRCDPISGHTALYWYRQSLGQGLEFLIYFQGNSAPDKSGLPSDRFSAERTGGSVSTLTIQRTQQEDSAVYLCASSNEGTENTEAFFGQGTRLTVV.